This T cell receptor beta chain was retrieved from a study of T cells after posttransplantation cyclophosphamide. Whole-study results and caveats: After PTCy, TRB diversity resembled that of CNI/methotrexate controls. Tissue-infiltrating T cells from skin or gut overlapped little with blood T cells. Later post-transplant blood repertoires were often dominated by donor CD8+ memory clones.

A word on this clone: What it binds is unknown.

CDR1 is SGHRS and CDR2 is YFSETQ in the germline V gene. The V and J ends lost 3 bases and 6 bases respectively, with 18 bases between them. This CDR3 is 16 amino acids long. Method: immunoSEQ multiplex PCR; TCRdb's copy keeps in-frame clones and lacks some. The table has tens of thousands of clones, 90% seen once. Busulfan-fludarabine conditioning, marrow transplant, and cyclophosphamide on days +3 and +4 were administered. The receptor was isolated from a male patient aged 60-70 years who received an allogeneic stem cell transplant from a related donor and was CMV-positive. A subset of T cells may come from the graft donor. The V gene is TRBV5-1, the J gene TRBJ1-4; TRBD1 is a possible D gene (6 bases). The source was PBMCs, collected 62 days after allogeneic stem cell transplant with posttransplant cyclophosphamide. The CDR3 reads CASSYVGGPSDEKLFF. The CDR3 DNA sequence: TGCGCCAGCAGCTACGTTGGGGGCCCGTCGGATGAAAAACTGTTTTTT.